This TCR beta chain was found in a study of T-cell reconstitution after alpha-beta-depleted transplantation in children (dated by TCRdb to 2016 to 2017). With regard to the full study: The study quantitatively tracked T-cell immune reconstitution after TCRalphabeta/CD19-depleted allogeneic hematopoietic cell transplantation in children using TCR repertoire profiling.

This clonotype was seen repeatedly, ten times or more. What this receptor recognizes is not known. Per-base quality was not reported, and no clone a single base away is much larger than it. The receptor library was made with PCR. Sequencing relied on an Illumina HiSeq 2500. To normalize quantification of the TCRbeta repertoire, the TCR libraries were built with molecular barcoding that relied on unique molecular identifiers. In TCRdb, the public reads were trimmed at Q25 with fastp and aligned with MiXCR, with productive beta chains retained. Under each unique CDR3 protein, matching rows form one entry showing the most common genes and DNA. Recorded for this sample are 120,000 or so distinct CDR3 sequences; 10% to 13% of them occurred a single time. 8% to 9.5% of the sample rests with the top ten. Counted from cysteine to phenylalanine, this CDR3 has 10 amino acids. Only the CDR3 region is kept as DNA, spanning 30 bases read in frame from base 1. The germline V gene encodes CDR1 SQVTM and CDR2 ANQGSEA. At the junction V is shortened by 3 bases and J by 7 bases, with 6 bases in between.

The origin of this receptor is a human donor who donated a stem cell graft to a child with acute lymphoblastic leukemia. The receptor chain draws on TRBV29-1 and TRBJ1-1, with the D gene not clear enough to name. The sample here was PBMCs from the stem cell graft donor, taken from the stem cell graft. The DNA sequence is TGCAGCGTTGATTCGGTTGAAGCTTTCTTT. This sequence encodes CSVDSVEAFF.